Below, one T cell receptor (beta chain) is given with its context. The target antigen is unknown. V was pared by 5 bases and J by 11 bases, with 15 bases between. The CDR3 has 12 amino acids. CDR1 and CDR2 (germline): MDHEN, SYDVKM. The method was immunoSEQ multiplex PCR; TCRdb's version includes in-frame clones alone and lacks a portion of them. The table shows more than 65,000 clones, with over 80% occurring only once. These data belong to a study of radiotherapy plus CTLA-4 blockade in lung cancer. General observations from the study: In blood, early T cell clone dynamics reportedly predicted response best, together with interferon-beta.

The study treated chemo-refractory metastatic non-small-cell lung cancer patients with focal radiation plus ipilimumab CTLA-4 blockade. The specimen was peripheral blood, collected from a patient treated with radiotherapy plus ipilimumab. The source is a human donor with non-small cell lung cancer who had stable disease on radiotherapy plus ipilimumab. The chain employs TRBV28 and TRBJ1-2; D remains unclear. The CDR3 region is CASSLPWADYTF. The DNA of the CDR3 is TGTGCCAGCAGTCTGCCCTGGGCGGATTACACCTTC.